The sequence of this T cell receptor (beta chain) was determined in a study of T cell responses to AZD1222 COVID-19 vaccine. Trimming removed 5 bases from V and 8 bases from J; junction bases left unmatched: 18. The germline CDR1 and CDR2 sequences are ENHRY and SYGVKD. This CDR3 region has 18 residues. This clone was detected only once. Its specificity is not known. General study findings and limits: In all cases, repertoires were sampled only after the peak T cell response.

The protocol was immunoSEQ multiplex PCR, while the TCRdb copy is restricted to in-frame clones and leaves out a portion. The sample lists about 120,000 clones, roughly 90% occurring once. The rearrangement joins TRBV10-3 to TRBJ1-1; 12 bases are a match to TRBD1. The input for sequencing was peripheral blood, taken on day 0 of AZD1222 vaccination. The receptor comes from an adult in good health. CDR3 nucleotides: TGTGCCATCAGTCCGGGACAGGGGGCCGGGGATTCGAGTCCAGAAGCTTTCTTT. It translates to CAISPGQGAGDSSPEAFF.